These 8 T cell receptor beta chains were all obtained from the same sample, sequenced in a study of cytomegalovirus exposure and HLA in healthy donors. Clones were read by immunoSEQ multiplex PCR, and TCRdb kept only the in-frame ones, dropping some. Among over 200,000 clones, around 78% were seen once, and the ten largest hold 4.5% to 6%. Material for sequencing was PBMCs. The receptors derive from a young woman in good health and CMV-seronegative.

The chain employs TRBV5-1 and TRBJ1-4; 12 nucleotides line up with TRBD1. CDR1 and CDR2 from the germline V gene are SGHRS and YFSETQ. The V gene end was trimmed by 4 bases and the J gene end by 4 bases; junction bases not matched to a gene: 5. The CDR3 is made up of 16 amino acids. The CDR3 bases are TGCGCCAGCAGCGTGGGACAGGGGGCGTATAATGAAAAACTGTTTTTT. Residues: CASSVGQGAYNEKLFF.

V gene TRBV6-5 combines with J gene TRBJ2-1; no definite D call. Trimming removed 7 bases from V and 7 bases from J, with 8 bases in between. Germline assignment: CDR1 MNHEY and CDR2 SVGAGI. The CDR3 totals 11 residues. Written as DNA, the CDR3 is TGTGCCAGCACACACGTGAATGAGCAGTTCTTC. Its protein product is CASTHVNEQFF.

A note on this clone: At one of its ends the junction is not consistent with the germline gene, which may arise from a read error. The chain recombines TRBV19 with TRBJ1-5; 7 bases are shared with TRBD1. CDR1 and CDR2 (germline): LNHDA, SQIVND (reference sequence). The CDR3 length is 15 residues. This CDR3 is CASRIGGQGAWPQHF. CDR3 in DNA: TGTGCCAGTAGGATAGGGGGCCAGGGCGCATGGCCCCAGCATTTT.

The chain links TRBV7-8 to TRBJ1-6; D is unresolved. Germline V gene lookup returns CDR1 SGHVS and CDR2 FQNEAQ. CDR3 length equals 18 residues. V was cut by 2 bases and J by 0 bases, with 14 bases left in between. The CDR3 region has the DNA TGTGCCAGCAGCTTAAGTGCAACCCTGAGCTCCTATAATTCACCCCTCCACTTT. This gives the protein CASSLSATLSSYNSPLHF. The full variable domain, with the rest looked up from reference TRBV7-8 and TRBJ1-6, is GAGVSQSPRYKVAKRGQDVALRCDPISGHVSLFWYQQALGQGPEFLTYFQNEAQLDKSGLPSDRFFAERPEGSVSTLKIQRTQQEDSAVYLCASSLSATLSSYNSPLHFGNGTRLTVT.

This clone occurred once. The chain is built from TRBV7-8 and TRBJ2-3; D gene unclear. V was trimmed by 5 bases and J by 6 bases, leaving 6 bases between them. CDR1 SGHVS and CDR2 FQNEAQ come from the germline V gene. This CDR3 has 11 amino acids. The CDR3 DNA follows: TGTGCCAGCAGCCCCAGGGATACGCAGTATTTT. Its protein is CASSPRDTQYF. The variable domain in full, with the rest retrieved from reference TRBV7-8 and TRBJ2-3, is GAGVSQSPRYKVAKRGQDVALRCDPISGHVSLFWYQQALGQGPEFLTYFQNEAQLDKSGLPSDRFFAERPEGSVSTLKIQRTQQEDSAVYLCASSPRDTQYFGPGTRLTVL.

This chain uses TRBV29-1 with TRBJ2-1, with TRBD2 as a possible D gene (6 bases). The germline CDR1 and CDR2 sequences are SQVTM and ANQGSEA. The CDR3 runs to 16 residues. V was trimmed by 4 bases and J by 0 bases, leaving 16 bases between them. CDR3 nucleotides: TGCAGCGTTGTCTCACTGGCGGGGTCCTCCTACAATGAGCAGTTCTTC. Translating gives CSVVSLAGSSYNEQFF.

CDR3: CAWSESGETQYF. As DNA, the CDR3 is TGTGCCTGGAGTGAGAGTGGGGAGACCCAGTACTTC. The chain links TRBV30 to TRBJ2-5; D remains ambiguous. CDR3 length: 12 residues. Trimming left V 1 base short and J 5 bases short, with 8 bases between. Germline lookup yields CDR1 GTSNPN and CDR2 SVGIG (reference sequence). The full variable domain, completed using reference TRBV30 and TRBJ2-5, is SQTIHQWPATLVQPVGSPLSLECTVEGTSNPNLYWYRQAAGRGLQLLFYSVGIGQISSEVPQNLSASRPQDRQFILSSKKLLLSDSGFYLCAWSESGETQYFGPGTRLLVL.

The chain uses TRBV25-1 and TRBJ1-2, with a possible D match to TRBD1 (5 bases). The CDR3 is 12 amino acids. Germline V gene sequence: CDR1 MGHDK, CDR2 SYGVNS. V was clipped by 2 bases and J by 5 bases, with 6 bases between them. The CDR3 reads CASSEGTYGYTF. The CDR3 DNA sequence: TGTGCCAGCAGTGAAGGGACTTATGGCTACACCTTC.